Sequencing of this T cell receptor (beta chain) was carried out in a study of CD8 T cells in ankylosing spondylitis. CDR3 length: 16 amino acids. Losses at the gene ends were 0 bases for V and 3 bases for J; bases not matched to a gene: 1. CDR1 and CDR2 from the germline V gene are SGHRS and YFSETQ. In its sample, this clonotype was seen many times. TCRdb called the 5' RACE reads again in MiXCR, with one record for every CDR3 protein. There are a few hundred thousand distinct CDR3 sequences in the sample; approximately 10% occur only once, and roughly 9.1% lies in the top ten. The chain carries TRBV5-1 and TRBJ2-2; TRBD1 matches at 11 bases. Specimen: blood, either unsorted or a sorted T cell fraction (not recorded which). This TCR was recovered from a female donor with ankylosing spondylitis or in good health (not recorded which). The CDR3 bases are TGCGCCAGCAGCTTGGTGGGACAGGGGGACACCGGGGAGCTGTTTTTT. Its protein is CASSLVGQGDTGELFF.